The rows below give T cell receptor beta chains drawn from one sample of a study of blood T cell repertoires in COVID-19. The method was immunoSEQ multiplex PCR; TCRdb's version includes in-frame clones alone and lacks a portion of them. The table has 250,000 to 300,000 clones, approximately 89% seen once; the top ten hold under 15%. Sequencing was carried out using peripheral blood. All receptors derive from a woman aged 60-70 years with acute or convalescent COVID-19. The CDR3 runs from the conserved cysteine through the conserved F or W. D genes are given only for firm matches. Clone sizes are given selectively: once, few, many, or a class where the clone is expanded.

TRBJ2-5	NA	TRBD2	TRBV6-2/TRBV6-3	CASSFTGGETQYF	TGTGCCAGCAGTTTTACGGGAGGGGAGACCCAGTACTTC
TRBJ1-6	few	NA	TRBV7-2	CASSLVGRGRSPLHF	TGTGCCAGCAGCTTAGTCGGTAGGGGTCGGTCACCCCTCCACTTT
TRBJ2-5	once	TRBD1	TRBV19	CASTQSTGERETQYF	TGTGCCAGTACTCAAAGTACAGGGGAGAGGGAGACCCAGTACTTC
TRBJ1-6	NA	NA	TRBV4-1	CASSQVVGSSYNSPLHF	TGCGCCAGCAGCCAAGTCGTGGGGAGCTCCTATAATTCACCCCTCCACTTT
TRBJ2-7	once	NA	TRBV5-1	CASSPGLITYEQYF	TGCGCCAGCAGCCCGGGACTGATTACCTACGAGCAGTACTTC
TRBJ2-3	NA	TRBD2	TRBV24-1	CATSDPAGGITDTQYF	TGTGCCACCAGTGACCCAGCGGGAGGGATCACAGATACGCAGTATTTT
TRBJ2-7	NA	NA	TRBV18	CASSPSPYEQYF	TGTGCCAGCTCACCTAGCCCCTACGAGCAGTACTTC
TRBJ1-3	NA	NA	TRBV7-2	CASSPVTGRRNTIYF	TGTGCCAGCAGCCCAGTGACGGGGAGGAGAAACACCATATATTTT
TRBJ1-6	NA	NA	TRBV27	CASSRQFSSYNSPLHF	TGTGCCAGCTCCCGACAGTTCAGCTCCTATAATTCACCCCTCCACTTT
TRBJ2-5	NA	TRBD1	TRBV28	CASDHGQGVETQYF	TGTGCCAGCGACCATGGACAGGGGGTAGAGACCCAGTACTTC
TRBJ1-1	NA	NA	TRBV5-1	CASSLAQGNTEAFF	TGCGCCAGCAGCTTGGCCCAGGGGAACACTGAAGCTTTCTTT
TRBJ2-1	NA	TRBD1	TRBV19	CASSISGVRDRGVF	TGTGCCAGTAGTATATCTGGGGTTAGGGACAGGGGCGTCTTC
TRBJ1-6	NA	NA	TRBV7-9	CASSLAEGSPLHF	TGTGCCAGCAGCTTAGCAGAGGGATCACCCCTCCACTTT
TRBJ1-5	NA	NA	TRBV5-6	CASSAGGQPQHF	TGTGCCAGCAGCGCAGGTGGGCAGCCCCAGCATTTT
TRBJ1-5	NA	NA	TRBV6-5	CASDSYSNQPQHF	TGTGCCAGCGACAGTTATAGCAATCAGCCCCAGCATTTT
TRBJ2-2	NA	NA	TRBV9	CASTRTGTAGELFF	TGTGCCAGCACAAGAACGGGTACTGCCGGGGAGCTGTTTTTT
TRBJ2-1	NA	TRBD1	TRBV7-2	CASSGTGVAYNEQFF	TGTGCCAGCAGCGGGACAGGGGTAGCCTACAATGAGCAGTTCTTC
TRBJ2-7	NA	NA	TRBV9	CASSVVGGEQYF	TGTGCCAGCAGCGTAGTTGGCGGCGAGCAGTACTTC
TRBJ2-2	NA	NA	TRBV11-3	CASSPQGTSSGELFF	TGTGCCAGCAGCCCCCAGGGGACCTCAAGCGGGGAGCTGTTTTTT
TRBJ1-1	NA	NA	TRBV7-9	CASSYGTIEAFF	TGTGCCAGCAGCTACGGGACAATCGAAGCTTTCTTT
TRBJ2-3	NA	TRBD1	TRBV29-1	CSEHRGNTDTQYF	TGCAGCGAGCACAGGGGGAACACAGATACGCAGTATTTT
TRBJ2-3	NA	TRBD2	TRBV5-4	CASSLRGGVGDTQYF	TGTGCCAGCAGCCTCCGCGGGGGGGTAGGGGATACGCAGTATTTT
TRBJ2-2	NA	NA	TRBV5-1	CASSFAASGDTGELFF	TGCGCCAGCAGCTTCGCAGCGTCAGGGGACACCGGGGAGCTGTTTTTT
TRBJ2-6	NA	TRBD1	TRBV9	CASSVGQGASGANVLTF	TGTGCCAGCAGCGTAGGACAGGGGGCCTCTGGGGCCAACGTCCTGACTTTC
TRBJ1-5	NA	NA	TRBV19	CASSIYREERQPQHF	TGTGCCAGTAGTATATACAGGGAAGAGCGGCAGCCCCAGCATTTT
TRBJ1-1	NA	NA	TRBV12-3/TRBV12-4	CASSLRGNTEAFF	TGTGCCAGCAGTTTACGAGGGAACACTGAAGCTTTCTTT
TRBJ1-6	once	NA	TRBV5-1	CASSLATGRYSPLHF	TGCGCCAGCAGCTTGGCCACGGGGAGGTATTCACCCCTCCACTTT
TRBJ2-7	NA	NA	TRBV5-6	CASSSSSYEQYF	TGTGCCAGCAGCTCGAGCTCCTACGAGCAGTACTTC
TRBJ1-6	NA	NA	TRBV28	CASSRSHVRAGNSPLHF	TGTGCCAGCAGCCGAAGCCACGTGCGGGCTGGTAATTCACCCCTCCACTTT
TRBJ1-1	few	NA	TRBV4-1	CASSQGATEAFF	TGCGCCAGCAGCCAGGGGGCAACTGAAGCTTTCTTT
TRBJ1-6	NA	TRBD1	TRBV4-1	CASSPQTGGVSPLHF	TGCGCCAGCAGCCCACAGACAGGGGGTGTTTCACCCCTCCACTTT
TRBJ1-2	once	TRBD1	TRBV19	CASSAGQGARVNGYTF	TGTGCCAGTAGTGCTGGACAGGGGGCGCGAGTAAACGGCTACACCTTC
TRBJ1-2	NA	TRBD1	TRBV5-4	CATYDRRDSLYGYTF	TGTGCCACCTATGACCGCCGGGACAGCCTTTATGGCTACACCTTC
TRBJ2-2	few	NA	TRBV4-1	CASSQVEGSGELFF	TGCGCCAGCAGCCAAGTAGAGGGTTCCGGGGAGCTGTTTTTT
TRBJ1-2	NA	TRBD1	TRBV7-2	CASPDRAYYGYTF	TGTGCCAGTCCGGACAGGGCCTACTATGGCTACACCTTC
TRBJ1-6	NA	NA	TRBV28	CASRMPGNNSPLHF	TGTGCCAGCAGGATGCCAGGGAATAATTCACCCCTCCACTTT
TRBJ2-2	NA	TRBD1	TRBV14	CASSLRTGGPGELFF	TGTGCCAGCAGCCTAAGGACAGGGGGCCCCGGGGAGCTGTTTTTT
TRBJ1-5	NA	NA	TRBV7-8	CASSALGEDGQPQHF	TGTGCCAGCAGCGCCCTTGGGGAGGACGGGCAGCCCCAGCATTTT
TRBJ2-5	few	NA	TRBV19	CASSRGLGETQYF	TGTGCCAGTAGTAGGGGGCTTGGGGAGACCCAGTACTTC
TRBJ1-1	many	NA	TRBV7-9	CASSLRSAEAFF	TGTGCCAGCAGCTTAAGGAGCGCTGAAGCTTTCTTT
TRBJ2-3	NA	TRBD2	TRBV28	CASNSGKDTQYF	TGTGCCAGCAATAGCGGGAAAGATACGCAGTATTTT